The clone carrying this T cell receptor (beta chain) was seen more than once but under ten times. The data stem from a study of T cells of healthy individuals. TCRdb passed the 5' RACE reads through MiXCR, listing each CDR3 protein once. Of about 96,000 distinct CDR3 sequences listed, roughly a sixth are singletons. The CDR3 is 14 residues long. The germline V and J ends were trimmed by 4 bases and 2 bases, with 11 bases remaining between them. Germline CDR1 reads SQVTM; CDR2 reads ANQGSEA. The sequence derives from a human donor in good health. V usage is TRBV29-1 and J usage is TRBJ2-2, with D unresolved. The CDR3 spells CSVVAEDNTGELFF. The CDR3 DNA is TGCAGCGTTGTCGCAGAAGATAACACCGGGGAGCTGTTTTTT.